The present entry profiles one TCR beta chain with its context. Its antigen is still unknown. Within one base of it there is no much larger clone, and no base qualities were kept. V and J are trimmed by 1 base and 9 bases, and the gene matches miss 2 bases of the junction. Taken from cysteine to phenylalanine, the CDR3 has 13 residues. Just the 39-base CDR3 DNA is kept, in frame starting at base 1. As encoded in the germline V gene, CDR1 is SGHTA while CDR2 is FQGNSA. Libraries came from the immunoSEQ multiplex PCR assay. TCRdb retrieved this table from immuneACCESS and kept in-frame rearrangements only. Not all clones are present; in checked studies, unresolved V genes account for under half, and no reason is known for the remainder. The sample table shows about 73,000 clones, and 94% are seen once. Together, the top ten hold approximately 5.7% of the sample. This record comes from a study of control samples from healthy donors and cancer patients (dated by TCRdb to 2019 to 2021).

The clonotype was recovered from a woman aged 40 to 55 in good health. Recombination joined TRBV7-2 with TRBJ2-4, and TRBD2 aligns with 8 junction nucleotides. The sequenced sample was blood. The bases read TGTGCCAGCAGCTTAGGCGGGAGGTCCATTCAGTACTTC. Translated, this is CASSLGGRSIQYF.